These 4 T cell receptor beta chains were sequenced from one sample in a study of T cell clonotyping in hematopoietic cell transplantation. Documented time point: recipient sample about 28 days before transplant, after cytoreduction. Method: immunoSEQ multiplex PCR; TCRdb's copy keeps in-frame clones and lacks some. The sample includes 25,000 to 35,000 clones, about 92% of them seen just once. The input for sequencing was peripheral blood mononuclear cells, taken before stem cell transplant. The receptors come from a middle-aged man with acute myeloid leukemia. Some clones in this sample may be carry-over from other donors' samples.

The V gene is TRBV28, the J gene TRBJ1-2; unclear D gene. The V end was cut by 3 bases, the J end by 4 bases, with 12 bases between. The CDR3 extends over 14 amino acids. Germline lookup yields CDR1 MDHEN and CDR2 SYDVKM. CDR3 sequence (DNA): TGTGCCAGCAGTTTTAAAAGGGCGAGCTATGGCTACACCTTC. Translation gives CASSFKRASYGYTF.

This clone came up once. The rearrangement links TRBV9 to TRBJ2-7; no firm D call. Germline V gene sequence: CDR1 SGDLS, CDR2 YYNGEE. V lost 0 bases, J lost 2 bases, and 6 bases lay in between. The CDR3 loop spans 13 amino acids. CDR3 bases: TGTGCCAGCAGCGTAGGGCCCCCCTACGAGCAGTACTTC. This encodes CASSVGPPYEQYF.

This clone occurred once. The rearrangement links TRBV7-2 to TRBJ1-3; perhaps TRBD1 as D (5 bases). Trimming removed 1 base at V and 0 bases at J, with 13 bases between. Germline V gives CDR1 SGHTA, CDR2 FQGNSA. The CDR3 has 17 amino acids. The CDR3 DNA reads TGTGCCAGCAGCTTAGGAGTAGGGGTTTTCTCTGGAAACACCATATATTTT. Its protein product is CASSLGVGVFSGNTIYF.

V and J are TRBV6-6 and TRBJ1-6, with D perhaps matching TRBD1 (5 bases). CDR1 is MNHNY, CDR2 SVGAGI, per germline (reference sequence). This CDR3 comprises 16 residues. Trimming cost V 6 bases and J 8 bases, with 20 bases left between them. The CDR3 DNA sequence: TGTGCCAGCAGGTCCACATCAGGGACGCGGCATTCACCCCTCCACTTT. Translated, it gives CASRSTSGTRHSPLHF.